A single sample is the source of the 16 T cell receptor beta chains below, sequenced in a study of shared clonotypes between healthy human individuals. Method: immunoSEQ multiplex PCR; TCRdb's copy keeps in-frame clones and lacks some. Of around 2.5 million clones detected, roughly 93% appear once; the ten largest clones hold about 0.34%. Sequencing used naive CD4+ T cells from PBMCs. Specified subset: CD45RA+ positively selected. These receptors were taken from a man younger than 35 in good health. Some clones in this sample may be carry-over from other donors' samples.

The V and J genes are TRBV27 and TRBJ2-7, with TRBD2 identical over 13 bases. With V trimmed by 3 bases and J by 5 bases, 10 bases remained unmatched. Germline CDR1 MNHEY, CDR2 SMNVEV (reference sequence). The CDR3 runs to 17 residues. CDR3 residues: CASSFFRTSGSFHEQYF. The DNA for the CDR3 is TGTGCCAGCAGTTTCTTTCGGACTAGCGGGAGTTTCCACGAGCAGTACTTC.

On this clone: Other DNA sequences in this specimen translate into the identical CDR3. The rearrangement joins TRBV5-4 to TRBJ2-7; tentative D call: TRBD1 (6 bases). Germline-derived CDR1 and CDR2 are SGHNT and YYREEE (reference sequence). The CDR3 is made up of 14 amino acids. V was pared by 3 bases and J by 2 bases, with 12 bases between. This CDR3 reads CASSSKTGTYEQYF. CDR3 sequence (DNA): TGTGCCAGCAGCTCCAAGACAGGTACCTACGAGCAGTACTTC.

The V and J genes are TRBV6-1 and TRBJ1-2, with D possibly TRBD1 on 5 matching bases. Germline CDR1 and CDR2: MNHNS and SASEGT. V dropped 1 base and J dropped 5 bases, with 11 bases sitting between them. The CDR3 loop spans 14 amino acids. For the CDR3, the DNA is TGTGCCAGCAGTGAAGATCGGGGCAGGTATGGCTACACCTTC. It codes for CASSEDRGRYGYTF.

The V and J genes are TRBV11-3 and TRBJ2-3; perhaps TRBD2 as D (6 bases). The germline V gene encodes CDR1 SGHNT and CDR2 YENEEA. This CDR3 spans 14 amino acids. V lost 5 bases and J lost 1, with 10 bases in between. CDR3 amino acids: CASSLGLGTDTQYF. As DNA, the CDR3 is TGTGCCAGCAGCCTGGGACTTGGCACAGATACGCAGTATTTT.

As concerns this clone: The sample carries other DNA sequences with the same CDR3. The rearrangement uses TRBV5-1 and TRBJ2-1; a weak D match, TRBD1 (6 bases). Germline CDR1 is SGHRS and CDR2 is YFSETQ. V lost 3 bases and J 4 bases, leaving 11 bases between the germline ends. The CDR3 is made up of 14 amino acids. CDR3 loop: CASSSGQLYNEQFF. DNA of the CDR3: TGCGCCAGCAGCTCCGGACAGCTGTACAATGAGCAGTTCTTC.

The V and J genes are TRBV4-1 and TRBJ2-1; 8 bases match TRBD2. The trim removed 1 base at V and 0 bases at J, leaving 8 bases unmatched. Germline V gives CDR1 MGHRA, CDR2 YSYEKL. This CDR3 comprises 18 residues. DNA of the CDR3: TGCGCCAGCAGCCAAGTGACCTTAGCGGGGAGCTCCTACAATGAGCAGTTCTTC. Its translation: CASSQVTLAGSSYNEQFF.

The CDR3 loop reads CASSQETSGMGNEQFF. CDR3 DNA sequence: TGTGCCAGCAGCCAAGAAACTAGCGGGATGGGGAATGAGCAGTTCTTC. V is TRBV4-2 and J is TRBJ2-1, with 10 nucleotides matching TRBD2. This CDR3 region has 16 residues. J lost 7 bases, V lost 0 bases, and 6 bases had no gene match. Germline CDR1 LGHNA, CDR2 YNFKEQ.

The CDR3 is CASRDDGSFNYGYTF. The DNA of the CDR3 is TGTGCCAGCCGCGACGACGGATCCTTTAACTATGGCTACACCTTC. The rearrangement uses TRBV2 and TRBJ1-2; no definite D call. V was shortened by 8 bases and J by 1 base, with 17 bases between the two germline ends. There are 15 residues in the CDR3. CDR1 and CDR2 (germline): SNHLY, FYNNEI.

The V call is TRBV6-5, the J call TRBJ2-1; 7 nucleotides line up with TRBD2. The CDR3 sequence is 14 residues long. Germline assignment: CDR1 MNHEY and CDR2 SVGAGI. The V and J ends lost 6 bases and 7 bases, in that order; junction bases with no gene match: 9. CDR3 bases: TGTGCCAGCAGGCCGCTGGGAGGGGAAAATGAGCAGTTCTTC. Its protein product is CASRPLGGENEQFF.

Written as DNA, the CDR3 is TGTGCCAGCAGTGACCGGGGGGAAGGTGAGCAGTTCTTC. This translates into CASSDRGEGEQFF. J is TRBJ2-1 and V is TRBV6-4; 7 nucleotides match TRBD2. This CDR3 is 13 amino acids long. Germline V gene data show CDR1 as MRHNA and CDR2 as SNTAGT. V dropped 2 bases and J dropped 9; count of bases not matched to a gene: 4.

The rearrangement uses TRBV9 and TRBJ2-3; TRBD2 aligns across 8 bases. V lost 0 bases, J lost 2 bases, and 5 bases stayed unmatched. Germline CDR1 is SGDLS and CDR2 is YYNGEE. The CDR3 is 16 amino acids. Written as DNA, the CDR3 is TGTGCCAGCAGCGTAGATAGCGGACTAGCCACAGATACGCAGTATTTT. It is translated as CASSVDSGLATDTQYF.

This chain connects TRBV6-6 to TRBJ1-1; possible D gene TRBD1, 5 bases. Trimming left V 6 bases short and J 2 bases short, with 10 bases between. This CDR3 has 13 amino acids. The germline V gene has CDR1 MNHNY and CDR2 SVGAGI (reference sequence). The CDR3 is CASRAGPNTEAFF. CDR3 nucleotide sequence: TGTGCCAGCAGAGCAGGGCCTAACACTGAAGCTTTCTTT.

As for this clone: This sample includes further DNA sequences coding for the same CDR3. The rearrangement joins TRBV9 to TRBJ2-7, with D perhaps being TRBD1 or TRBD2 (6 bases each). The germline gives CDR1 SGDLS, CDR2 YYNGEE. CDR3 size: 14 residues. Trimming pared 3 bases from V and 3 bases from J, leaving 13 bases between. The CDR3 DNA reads TGTGCCAGCAGCGAGGGGGGTGCCAGCTACGAGCAGTACTTC. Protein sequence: CASSEGGASYEQYF. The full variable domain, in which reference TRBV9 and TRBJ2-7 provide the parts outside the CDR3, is DSGVTQTPKHLITATGQRVTLRCSPRSGDLSVYWYQQSLDQGLQFLIQYYNGEERAKGNILERFSAQQFPDLHSELNLSSLELGDSALYFCASSEGGASYEQYFGPGTRLTVT.

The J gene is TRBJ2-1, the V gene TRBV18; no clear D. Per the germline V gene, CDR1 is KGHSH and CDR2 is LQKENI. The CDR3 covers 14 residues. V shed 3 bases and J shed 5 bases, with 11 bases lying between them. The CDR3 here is CASSPVAKNNEQFF. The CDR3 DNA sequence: TGTGCCAGCTCACCGGTGGCCAAGAACAATGAGCAGTTCTTC.

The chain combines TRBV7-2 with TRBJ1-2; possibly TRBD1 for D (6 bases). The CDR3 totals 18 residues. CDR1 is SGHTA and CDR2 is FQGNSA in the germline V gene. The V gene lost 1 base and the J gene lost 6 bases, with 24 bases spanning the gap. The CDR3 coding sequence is TGTGCCAGCAGCTTAGAAGGGTGGGGCAGCAGGGGATCAGATGGCTACACCTTC. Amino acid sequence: CASSLEGWGSRGSDGYTF.

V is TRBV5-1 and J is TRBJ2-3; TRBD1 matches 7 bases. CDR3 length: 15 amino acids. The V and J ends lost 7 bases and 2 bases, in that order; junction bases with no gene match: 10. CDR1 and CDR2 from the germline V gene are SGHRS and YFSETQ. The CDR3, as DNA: TGCGCCAGCCGACGAACCGGGACAGTCACAGATACGCAGTATTTT. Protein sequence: CASRRTGTVTDTQYF.